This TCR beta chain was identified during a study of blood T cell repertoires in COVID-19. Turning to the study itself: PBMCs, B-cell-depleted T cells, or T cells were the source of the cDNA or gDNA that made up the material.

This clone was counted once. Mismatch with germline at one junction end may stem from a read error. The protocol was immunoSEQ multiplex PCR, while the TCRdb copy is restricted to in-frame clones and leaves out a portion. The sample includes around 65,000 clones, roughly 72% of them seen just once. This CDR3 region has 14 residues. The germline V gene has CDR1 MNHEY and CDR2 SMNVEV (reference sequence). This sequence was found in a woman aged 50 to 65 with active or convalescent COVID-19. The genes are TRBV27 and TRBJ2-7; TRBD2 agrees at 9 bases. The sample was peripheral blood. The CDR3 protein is CASGLAGAVGEQYF. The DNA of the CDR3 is TGTGCCAGCGGTTTAGCGGGAGCCGTAGGCGAGCAGTACTTC.